The next 7 T cell receptor beta chains were all read from a single sample in a study of T cell repertoires in cytomegalovirus infection. One entry per CDR3 protein results from TCRdb running MiXCR on the reads. The sample records fewer than 250,000 distinct CDR3 sequences, 9% to 15% being singletons. Material: PBMCs. All receptors come from a human donor in good health (CMV status not recorded). Some clones in this sample may be carry-over from other donors' samples.

The chain carries TRBV5-4 and TRBJ2-7; TRBD2 matches at 7 bases. Looked up from germline, CDR1 is SGHNT and CDR2 is YYREEE (reference sequence). This CDR3 has 14 amino acids. Unmatched junction bases numbered 6, after V lost 3 bases and J lost 3 bases. The CDR3 region is CASSSGGGSYEQYF. The CDR3 DNA sequence: TGTGCCAGCAGCTCCGGAGGCGGGAGCTACGAGCAGTACTTC.

This clonotype turned up a few times. V and J are TRBV15 and TRBJ1-6; the D is unclear. Germline values: CDR1 LNHNV, CDR2 YYDKDF (reference sequence). The CDR3 loop spans 13 amino acids. Trimming stripped 6 bases from V and 6 bases from J, with 9 bases between. The CDR3 sequence: CATRGFGNSPLHF. The CDR3 nucleotides are TGTGCCACCAGAGGGTTCGGTAATTCACCCCTCCACTTT.

This clonotype showed up just a few times. The gene calls are TRBV6-6 and TRBJ2-2; D uncertain. The CDR3 loop spans 12 amino acids. The germline V gene has CDR1 MNHNY and CDR2 SVGAGI (reference sequence). Deletions cut 7 bases from V and 8 bases from J, with 11 bases between. CDR3 DNA: TGTGCCAGCACCCCCAAAGGGGGGGAGCTGTTTTTT. Translation: CASTPKGGELFF.

This clonotype was recorded at least ten times. This chain links TRBV7-2 with TRBJ2-3, with D perhaps matching TRBD1 or TRBD2 (5 bases each). The CDR3 spans 15 residues. The germline V gene encodes CDR1 SGHTA and CDR2 FQGNSA. V was trimmed by 5 bases and J by 0 bases, leaving 12 bases between them. DNA for the CDR3: TGTGCCAGCAGCCCCGGGGCCCCTAGCACAGATACGCAGTATTTT. As protein: CASSPGAPSTDTQYF.

In this sample, this clonotype turned up a few times. The gene calls are TRBV27 and TRBJ1-5, with D possibly matching TRBD1 (5 bases). The germline V gene encodes CDR1 MNHEY and CDR2 SMNVEV (reference sequence). This CDR3 is 15 amino acids long. Trimming stripped 6 bases from V and 3 bases from J, with 15 bases between. CDR3 amino acids: CASSPLGGYNQPQHF. In DNA form, the CDR3 reads TGTGCCAGCAGCCCCCTCGGGGGATACAATCAGCCCCAGCATTTT.

Ten or more counts support this clonotype. The chain employs TRBV19 and TRBJ1-5; the D gene is possibly TRBD1 (6 bases). V lost 7 bases, J lost 8 bases, and 15 bases lay in between. Germline V gene sequence: CDR1 LNHDA, CDR2 SQIVND (reference sequence). The CDR3 totals 13 residues. The CDR3 protein is CASTTTGWEPQHF. CDR3 coding DNA: TGTGCCAGTACCACGACAGGATGGGAGCCCCAGCATTTT. The full variable domain, completed using reference TRBV19 and TRBJ1-5, is DGGITQSPKYLFRKEGQNVTLSCEQNLNHDAMYWYRQDPGQGLRLIYYSQIVNDFQKGDIAEGYSVSREKKESFPLTVTSAQKNPTAFYLCASTTTGWEPQHFGDGTRLSIL.

This clonotype was detected a few times. This chain's CDR3 is CASSSGLTSGRGNEQFF. CDR3 sequence (DNA): TGCGCCAGCAGCTCTGGGTTAACTAGCGGGAGGGGAAATGAGCAGTTCTTC. J is TRBJ2-1 and V is TRBV5-1, with 13 positions matching TRBD2. Per the germline V gene, CDR1 is SGHRS and CDR2 is YFSETQ. The CDR3 length is 17 residues. Trimming cost V 3 bases and J 7 bases; bases outside gene matches: 10.